One and the same sample provided the 10 T cell receptor beta chains below, sequenced in a study of OX40 agonist ivuxolimab in advanced cancers. TCRdb's table, derived via immunoSEQ multiplex PCR, lists solely in-frame clones and lacks some. The table has nearly 50,000 clones, about 88% seen once. The sequences come from CD4+ or CD8+ T cells sorted from blood, collected in a trial of the OX40 agonist ivuxolimab. The origin of the receptors is an adult with an advanced solid tumor such as melanoma, head and neck, liver or kidney cancer.

The chain uses TRBV7-9 and TRBJ2-7; weak D call: TRBD1 (6 bases). Per the germline V gene, CDR1 is SEHNR and CDR2 is FQNEAQ (reference sequence). This CDR3 contains 14 residues. V shed 10 bases and J shed 2 bases, with 18 bases lying between them. The CDR3 DNA reads as TGTGCCATTCCCCGGACAGAAACTCCCTACGAGCAGTACTTC. It encodes CAIPRTETPYEQYF.

The chain has TRBV6-5 and TRBJ1-3; no clear D. Per the germline V gene, CDR1 is MNHEY and CDR2 is SVGAGI. There are 13 residues in the CDR3. Trimming left V 2 bases short and J 1 base short, with 3 bases between. The CDR3 is CASSYRSGNTIYF. The CDR3 region has the DNA TGTGCCAGCAGTTACAGGTCTGGAAACACCATATATTTT.

The rearrangement uses TRBV4-1 and TRBJ1-1, with D possibly being TRBD1 (6 bases). CDR3 length: 14 residues. V lost 2 bases and J 6 bases, leaving 13 bases between the germline ends. CDR1 is MGHRA and CDR2 is YSYEKL in the germline V gene. The CDR3: CASSQIVGAPEAFF. In nucleotides, the CDR3 is TGCGCCAGCAGCCAAATTGTGGGGGCCCCTGAAGCTTTCTTT.

The chain uses TRBV28 and TRBJ2-7; D possibly corresponds to TRBD1 (6 bases). This CDR3 spans 15 amino acids. Trimming stripped 6 bases from V and 2 bases from J, with 17 bases between. CDR1 and CDR2 from the germline V gene are MDHEN and SYDVKM. The CDR3 here is CASRTTGTSPYEQYF. CDR3 nucleotide sequence: TGTGCCAGCAGAACCACCGGGACAAGTCCCTACGAGCAGTACTTC.

This chain connects TRBV18 to TRBJ2-1; D is ambiguous. CDR3 length: 14 amino acids. Trimming pared 6 bases from V and 6 bases from J, leaving 15 bases between. CDR1 is KGHSH, CDR2 LQKENI, per germline. CDR3 region: CASSPTDSLNEQFF. In DNA, the CDR3 is TGTGCCAGCTCCCCCACTGACTCGCTCAATGAGCAGTTCTTC.

CDR3 region: CASSQGALAGGTTGELFF. Here the CDR3 DNA reads TGCGCCAGCAGCCAAGGGGCCCTAGCGGGAGGGACGACCGGGGAGCTGTTTTTT. V is TRBV4-3 and J is TRBJ2-2; 12 bases match TRBD2. V was pared by 1 base and J by 5 bases, with 8 bases of the junction left unmatched. CDR3 length: 18 residues. The germline gives CDR1 LGHNA, CDR2 YSLEER.

The rearrangement uses TRBV10-2 and TRBJ2-7; D ambiguous. V gave up 5 bases and J gave up 3 bases, with 5 bases separating them. CDR1 and CDR2 (germline): WSHSY, SAAADI. CDR3 length: 11 amino acids. The CDR3 DNA follows: TGCGCCAGCAGTAATAGCTACGAGCAGTACTTC. Translating it yields CASSNSYEQYF.

V usage is TRBV14 and J usage is TRBJ2-6; D uncertain. There are 15 residues in the CDR3. Germline lookup yields CDR1 SGHDN and CDR2 FVKESK. Trimming left V 0 bases short and J 7 bases short, with 10 bases between. CDR3 sequence (DNA): TGTGCCAGCAGCCAAGATCTTTCGGTCGCCAACGTCCTGACTTTC. Protein sequence: CASSQDLSVANVLTF.

The chain is built from TRBV30 and TRBJ1-2; the D is unclear. CDR3 length: 13 residues. The V gene lost 3 bases and the J gene lost 4 bases, with 12 bases spanning the gap. Germline loops: CDR1 GTSNPN, CDR2 SVGIG (reference sequence). CDR3 protein: CAWRNRASYGYTF. The CDR3 DNA is TGTGCCTGGAGGAACCGGGCCTCCTATGGCTACACCTTC.

V is TRBV2 and J is TRBJ2-2, with TRBD1 identical over 9 bases. Germline V lookup: CDR1 SNHLY, CDR2 FYNNEI. V dropped 3 bases and J dropped 5; count of bases not matched to a gene: 13. The CDR3 is 18 residues long. CDR3 DNA: TGTGCCAGCAGTGAGTTTGGGACAGGGTCAAGAGGGACCGGGGAGCTGTTTTTT. Protein product: CASSEFGTGSRGTGELFF.